This T cell receptor (beta chain) appears in the sequencing data of a study of blood T cell repertoires in COVID-19. About the research overall: Italy, Spain and the United States were the sources of the convalescent and acute COVID-19 samples.

In the study's own analysis: The authors estimated nucleated cell counts from reference gene primer amplification. The method was immunoSEQ multiplex PCR; TCRdb's version includes in-frame clones alone and lacks a portion of them. That table furnishes V, J and clone size, whereas the DNA furnished D and trimming. The table lists some 170,000 clones, more than 80% of them singletons, with about 10% in the top ten. Seattle-derived patients entered the study during active infection and were followed longitudinally. This receptor was taken from a woman between 35 and 50 years old with COVID-19, enrolled during active disease. The material sequenced was peripheral blood.

The CDR3 bases are TGTGCCAGTAGTTCTCGAGGGGGCGGACGCTCTGGGGCCAACGTCCTGACTTTC. The encoded protein is CASSSRGGGRSGANVLTF. The chain has TRBV19 and TRBJ2-6; TRBD1 matches 7 bases. V gave up 5 bases and J gave up 0 bases; unmatched junction bases: 10. Germline loops: CDR1 LNHDA, CDR2 SQIVND (reference sequence). The CDR3 extends over 18 amino acids.